This entry lists 24 T cell receptor beta chains sequenced from one sample in a study of cytomegalovirus exposure and HLA in healthy donors. 13 Jbeta primers and 60 Vbeta primers were used for the PCR. The data were produced by immunoSEQ multiplex PCR, yet TCRdb's version contains in-frame clones alone and is incomplete. The sample includes approximately 120,000 clones, 70% to 80% of them seen just once. What was sequenced was PBMCs. These receptors came from a man aged 40-49 years in good health and CMV-seropositive.

The genes are TRBV28 and TRBJ2-3; TRBD2 agrees at 10 bases. The CDR3 is 14 residues long. From germline, CDR1 is MDHEN and CDR2 SYDVKM. V was pared by 6 bases and J by 4 bases, with 4 bases of the junction left unmatched. CDR3 sequence (DNA): TGTGCCAGCAGATTGAGCGGGGGGGCAGATACGCAGTATTTT. It translates to CASRLSGGADTQYF.

This chain connects TRBV28 to TRBJ2-7; 7 positions match TRBD2. The germline CDR1 and CDR2 sequences are MDHEN and SYDVKM. V trimming: 7 bases; J trimming: 1 base; junction bases outside the gene matches: 16. CDR3 length equals 17 residues. This CDR3 reads CASTLPGGTGVSYEQYF. CDR3 sequence (DNA): TGTGCCAGCACGCTCCCGGGAGGTACGGGGGTGTCCTACGAGCAGTACTTC.

The chain couples TRBV5-6 to TRBJ2-7; D is unresolved. With 0 bases removed from V and 7 bases from J, the gap between germline ends came to 11 bases. Germline CDR1 reads SGHDT; CDR2 reads YYEEEE. This CDR3 contains 13 residues. CDR3 region: CASSLGHIVEQYF. For the CDR3, the DNA is TGTGCCAGCAGCTTGGGACATATTGTGGAGCAGTACTTC.

This rearrangement joins TRBV10-2 to TRBJ1-5, with D possibly matching TRBD1 (5 bases). The CDR3 consists of 15 residues. V lost 5 bases and J lost 0, with 11 bases in between. Per germline, CDR1 WSHSY and CDR2 SAAADI. The CDR3 spells CASSPGNYSNQPQHF. In DNA, the CDR3 is TGCGCCAGCAGTCCAGGGAATTATAGCAATCAGCCCCAGCATTTT.

The rearrangement joins TRBV6-5 to TRBJ2-5; D possibly corresponds to TRBD2 (6 bases). The last part of the DNA fits TRBJ2-7 better; the J call may be wrong. The length of the CDR3 is 14 residues. Germline loops: CDR1 MNHEY, CDR2 SVGAGI. CDR3 sequence: CASTPGTSSYEQYF. CDR3 DNA sequence: TGTGCCAGCACTCCCGGGACTTCATCCTACGAGCAGTACTTC.

This clone was observed a few times. The gene calls are TRBV15 and TRBJ2-7; 9 nucleotides align to TRBD1. This CDR3 spans 13 amino acids. With 7 bases clipped from V and 5 bases from J, the junction kept 6 bases outside the gene matches. Germline values: CDR1 LNHNV, CDR2 YYDKDF (reference sequence). CDR3 nucleotide sequence: TGTGCCACCACCAAAGACAGGGGGGACGAGCAGTACTTC. It encodes CATTKDRGDEQYF.

This clone was counted a single time. The rearrangement joins TRBV11-2 to TRBJ1-3; D gene ambiguous. Germline CDR1 and CDR2: SGHAT and FQNNGV. This CDR3 is 16 amino acids long. The V gene lost 1 base and the J gene lost 0 bases, with 10 bases spanning the gap. CDR3 protein: CASSLARVFSGNTIYF. The CDR3 DNA follows: TGTGCCAGCAGCTTAGCCCGGGTCTTCTCTGGAAACACCATATATTTT.

This clone was counted a single time. This chain links TRBV5-1 with TRBJ2-2; 8 bases align to TRBD2. This CDR3 contains 15 residues. V was pared by 0 bases and J by 5 bases, with 3 bases of the junction left unmatched. Germline CDR1 SGHRS, CDR2 YFSETQ. The CDR3 protein is CASSLARGGTGELFF. DNA for the CDR3: TGCGCCAGCAGCTTGGCTCGGGGGGGGACCGGGGAGCTGTTTTTT.

The chain employs TRBV15 and TRBJ1-1; D gene uncertain. The CDR3 covers 14 residues. The V end lost 0 bases, the J end lost 4 bases, and 9 bases lay between the germline ends. Per the germline V gene, CDR1 is LNHNV and CDR2 is YYDKDF (reference sequence). The CDR3 sequence is CATSRDTSVTEAFF. CDR3 sequence (DNA): TGTGCCACCAGCAGAGACACAAGTGTCACTGAAGCTTTCTTT.

This clone was recorded once. This chain uses TRBV7-9 with TRBJ2-7; TRBD2 is a possible D gene (6 bases). CDR1 and CDR2 from the germline V gene are SEHNR and FQNEAQ (reference sequence). V gave up 0 bases and J gave up 1 base, with 7 bases separating them. The CDR3 covers 14 residues. CDR3 in amino acids: CASSLAGTSYEQYF. The CDR3 nucleotides read TGTGCCAGCAGCTTAGCAGGGACTTCCTACGAGCAGTACTTC. The whole variable domain, filled in from reference TRBV7-9 and TRBJ2-7, reads DTGVSQNPRHKITKRGQNVTFRCDPISEHNRLYWYRQTLGQGPEFLTYFQNEAQLEKSRLLSDRFSAERPKGSFSTLEIQRTEQGDSAMYLCASSLAGTSYEQYFGPGTRLTVT.

The CDR3 reads CASSLPGHLTGYTF. The CDR3 nucleotides are TGTGCCAGCAGTTTACCGGGACACTTGACTGGCTACACCTTC. This chain uses TRBV28 with TRBJ1-2, with TRBD1 as a possible D gene (6 bases). The CDR3 consists of 14 residues. The germline CDR1 and CDR2 sequences are MDHEN and SYDVKM. Trimming removed 2 bases from V and 7 bases from J, with 14 bases in between.

This clone has only a few counts. V and J are TRBV7-9 and TRBJ2-7, with 7 bases lining up with TRBD1. Trimming at V came to 5 bases and at J to 5 bases, leaving 6 bases not matched to a gene. CDR3 length: 13 residues. Per the germline V gene, CDR1 is SEHNR and CDR2 is FQNEAQ (reference sequence). The DNA for the CDR3 is TGTGCCAGCAGCCCACAGGGGCCCCACGAGCAGTACTTC. The encoded protein is CASSPQGPHEQYF.

The chain carries TRBV7-2 and TRBJ2-1, with D maybe TRBD1 (5 bases). Trimming left V 5 bases short and J 1 base short, with 9 bases between. CDR3 length: 14 amino acids. The germline CDR1 and CDR2 sequences are SGHTA and FQGNSA. In nucleotides, the CDR3 is TGTGCCAGCAGCACAGACAGATCCTACAATGAGCAGTTCTTC. This sequence encodes CASSTDRSYNEQFF.

This clone was observed a single time. The chain joins TRBV19 to TRBJ2-1; TRBD1 matches 9 bases. Germline lookup yields CDR1 LNHDA and CDR2 SQIVND (reference sequence). The V segment lost 5 bases and the J segment 1 base; nucleotides outside the gene matches: 3. This CDR3 is 15 amino acids long. The CDR3 sequence is CASSADRGSYNEQFF. The DNA of the CDR3 is TGTGCCAGTAGTGCGGACAGGGGTTCCTACAATGAGCAGTTCTTC.

Only a few counts were recorded for this clone. The CDR3 sequence: CASSLAGIGDTEAFF. CDR3 coding DNA: TGCGCCAGCAGCTTGGCAGGGATAGGGGACACTGAAGCTTTCTTT. This sequence joins TRBV5-1 and TRBJ1-1; weak D call: TRBD1 (5 bases). Germline loops: CDR1 SGHRS, CDR2 YFSETQ. The CDR3 runs to 15 residues. Trimming removed 0 bases at V and 3 bases at J, with 12 bases between.

The chain links TRBV5-6 to TRBJ1-4, with TRBD1 matching 7 bases. Germline CDR1 reads SGHDT; CDR2 reads YYEEEE. The CDR3 is 15 amino acids. V shed 4 bases, J shed 8 bases, and the junction held 11 bases outside the gene matches. CDR3 bases: TGTGCCAGCAGCCAGATGACAGGGTTATTGGAAAAACTGTTTTTT. Translation: CASSQMTGLLEKLFF. Full variable domain (missing parts from reference TRBV5-6 and TRBJ1-4): DAGVTQSPTHLIKTRGQQVTLRCSPKSGHDTVSWYQQALGQGPQFIFQYYEEEERQRGNFPDRFSGHQFPNYSSELNVNALLLGDSALYLCASSQMTGLLEKLFFGSGTQLSVL.

The chain combines TRBV6-5 with TRBJ1-5; D is possibly TRBD1 (5 bases). V lost 0 bases and J 9 bases, leaving 9 bases between the germline ends. Per the germline V gene, CDR1 is MNHEY and CDR2 is SVGAGI. This CDR3 has 13 residues. CDR3 region: CASSYSTVGPQHF. CDR3 coding DNA: TGTGCCAGCAGTTACTCGACAGTGGGGCCCCAGCATTTT.

V and J are TRBV5-1 and TRBJ2-7, with 10 bases matching TRBD2. Unmatched junction bases numbered 7, after V lost 7 bases and J lost 6 bases. This CDR3 has 13 amino acids. Looked up from germline, CDR1 is SGHRS and CDR2 is YFSETQ. The CDR3 nucleotides are TGCGCCAGCGGACTAGCGGTAGGGCTCGAGCAGTACTTC. Translating it yields CASGLAVGLEQYF.

The V gene is TRBV29-1, the J gene TRBJ1-1, with TRBD1 identical over 10 bases. The CDR3 contains 13 residues. The trim removed 6 bases at V and 5 bases at J, leaving 6 bases unmatched. Germline V gene data show CDR1 as SQVTM and CDR2 as ANQGSEA. The CDR3 here is CSVDRGLGTEAFF. For the CDR3, the DNA is TGCAGCGTCGACAGGGGGCTAGGAACTGAAGCTTTCTTT. Full variable domain (missing parts from reference TRBV29-1 and TRBJ1-1): SAVISQKPSRDICQRGTSLTIQCQVDSQVTMMFWYRQQPGQSLTLIATANQGSEATYESGFVIDKFPISRPNLTFSTLTVSNMSPEDSSIYLCSVDRGLGTEAFFGQGTRLTVV.

The chain has TRBV6-5 and TRBJ1-2; TRBD1 matches 8 bases. Germline values: CDR1 MNHEY, CDR2 SVGAGI. The V and J ends lost 9 bases and 7 bases, in that order; junction bases with no gene match: 10. The CDR3 has 13 amino acids. DNA of the CDR3: TGTGCCAGATGTCCCCGGACAGGGCCTGGCTACACCTTC. It codes for CARCPRTGPGYTF.

The chain combines TRBV5-1 with TRBJ1-1; TRBD1 is a possible D gene (6 bases). There are 15 residues in the CDR3. The V end lost 4 bases, the J end lost 2 bases, and 15 bases lay between the germline ends. The germline V gene has CDR1 SGHRS and CDR2 YFSETQ. CDR3 nucleotide sequence: TGCGCCAGCAGCCCAAGGGGGGGCGAAAACACTGAAGCTTTCTTT. It is translated as CASSPRGGENTEAFF.

The J gene is TRBJ2-7, the V gene TRBV5-4; 7 bases agree with TRBD2. Germline V gives CDR1 SGHNT, CDR2 YYREEE (reference sequence). This CDR3 has 15 residues. With V trimmed by 3 bases and J by 1 base, 7 bases remained unmatched. CDR3 in amino acids: CASSSGASGSYEQYF. CDR3 coding DNA: TGTGCCAGCAGCTCCGGGGCTAGCGGTTCCTACGAGCAGTACTTC.

The gene calls are TRBV25-1 and TRBJ2-3; 9 bases are shared with TRBD2. Losses at the gene ends were 3 bases for V and 6 bases for J; bases not matched to a gene: 10. The germline V gene has CDR1 MGHDK and CDR2 SYGVNS. This CDR3 region has 16 residues. CDR3 nucleotide sequence: TGTGCCAGCAGTGATAGCGGGAGAGCGAGGGGCGATACGCAGTATTTT. It codes for CASSDSGRARGDTQYF.

V usage is TRBV4-3 and J usage is TRBJ1-1; 8 nucleotides align to TRBD1. The CDR3 is made up of 15 amino acids. Germline trimming cut 3 bases from V and 0 bases from J; bases unmatched to any gene: 3. Germline lookup yields CDR1 LGHNA and CDR2 YSLEER. The CDR3 DNA sequence: TGCGCCAGCAGCCAGAGGACAGGGATGAACACTGAAGCTTTCTTT. Translated, it gives CASSQRTGMNTEAFF.